The rows below give T cell receptor beta chains drawn from one sample of a study of CD8 T cells in Susac syndrome. TCRdb reprocessed the immunoSEQ multiplex PCR reads with MiXCR, giving one entry per CDR3 protein. The table shows 150,000 to 200,000 distinct CDR3 sequences, with around 94% occurring only once. The sequenced sample was CD4+ T cells from PBMCs. Receptors originate from a human donor in good health. The CDR3 runs from the conserved cysteine through the conserved F or W.

V gene	J gene	CDR3 protein
TRBV7-8	TRBJ2-7	CASSLGAAGSLGEQYF
TRBV20-1	TRBJ2-7	CSGTHGTYEQYF
TRBV5-1	TRBJ1-1	CASTLEGGARAFF
TRBV5-1	TRBJ1-1	CASSPGTGGASTEAFF
TRBV20-1	TRBJ1-4	CSALGQGTEKLFF
TRBV28	TRBJ1-2	CASSSTGVGGYTF
TRBV9	TRBJ2-3	CASSVGDLDTQYF
TRBV30	TRBJ2-5	CAWRLAGARETQYF
TRBV20-1	TRBJ2-7	CSARDPRGATYEQYF
TRBV12-3/TRBV12-4	TRBJ2-5	CASSPTPRAVGETQYF
TRBV4-3	TRBJ1-2	CASSQDGRQGSYTF
TRBV20-1	TRBJ2-1	CSALPSSQAQFF
TRBV20-1	TRBJ2-7	CSASIGGAIWEQYF
TRBV20-1	TRBJ2-5	CSDILAGAQETQYF
TRBV12-3/TRBV12-4	TRBJ1-1	CASSFQDQVAEAFF
TRBV4-3	TRBJ2-7	CASSQEPGGYEQYF
TRBV5-1	TRBJ2-5	CASSLWGDQETQYF
TRBV20-1	TRBJ1-1	CSEQSCEAFF
TRBV27	TRBJ2-5	CASSFDGEYQETQYF
TRBV7-9	TRBJ2-7	CASSEPGQGLNYEQYF
TRBV6-2/TRBV6-3	TRBJ1-2	CASSNNRGRGYTF
TRBV12-3/TRBV12-4	TRBJ2-5	CASSYSGAQETQYF
TRBV12-3/TRBV12-4	TRBJ2-1	CASTPDAHSRNHEQFF
TRBV9	TRBJ2-7	CASSIAPGLGDEQYF
TRBV6-5	TRBJ2-5	CASSGRARETQYF
TRBV12-3/TRBV12-4	TRBJ2-1	CASSPRGLGEQFF
TRBV5-1	TRBJ2-3	CASSVRQQDTQYF
TRBV15	TRBJ1-1	CATSREVGRANTEAFF
TRBV27	TRBJ1-6	CASSLWADRTTNSPLHF
TRBV20-1	TRBJ2-7	CSARAGRYEQYF
TRBV20-1	TRBJ2-3	CSARGAEDTQYF
TRBV3-1	TRBJ2-5	CASSQELRSQETQYF
TRBV20-1	TRBJ2-3	CSAVRMGTDTQYF
TRBV9	TRBJ1-1	CASSVTGSVTEAFF
TRBV5-4	TRBJ2-3	CASSLDSDTQYF
TRBV25-1	TRBJ2-2	CASSARLADTGELFF
TRBV29-1	TRBJ1-1	CSGYQGRAEAFF
TRBV6-1	TRBJ2-7	CASSPDRAKVTSGRYEQYF
TRBV5-1	TRBJ2-1	CASSSQGLGDEQFF
TRBV29-1	TRBJ2-7	CSVEGPGRKQYF
TRBV3-1	TRBJ1-5	CASSQDFRFNQPQHF
TRBV29-1	TRBJ1-2	CSVEDGFYGYTF
TRBV29-1	TRBJ2-5	CSVGRPGQGSGETQYF
TRBV20-1	TRBJ2-7	CSARPGTGSYEQYF
TRBV20-1	TRBJ2-7	CSARDLSKLADSYEQYF
TRBV4-3	TRBJ2-1	CASSQRGASGVYNEQFF
TRBV9	TRBJ2-4	CASSAGAGGRDIQYF
TRBV6-5	TRBJ2-7	CASRSSGTPLEQYF
TRBV7-3	TRBJ2-3	CASSQVPFSGGSTDTQYF